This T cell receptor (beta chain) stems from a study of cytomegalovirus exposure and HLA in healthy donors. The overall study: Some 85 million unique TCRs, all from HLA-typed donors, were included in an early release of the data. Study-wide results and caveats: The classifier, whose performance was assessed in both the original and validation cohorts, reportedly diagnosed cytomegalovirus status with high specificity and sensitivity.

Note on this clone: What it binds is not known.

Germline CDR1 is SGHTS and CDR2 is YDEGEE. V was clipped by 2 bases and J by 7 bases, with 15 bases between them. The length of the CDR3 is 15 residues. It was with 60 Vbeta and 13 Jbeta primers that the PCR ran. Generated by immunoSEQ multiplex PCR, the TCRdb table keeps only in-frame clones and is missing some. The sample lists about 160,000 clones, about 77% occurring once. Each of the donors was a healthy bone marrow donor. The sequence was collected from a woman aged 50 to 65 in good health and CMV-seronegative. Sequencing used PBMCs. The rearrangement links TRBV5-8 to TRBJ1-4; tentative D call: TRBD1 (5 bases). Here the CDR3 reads CASSLYKGLSEKLFF. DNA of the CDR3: TGTGCCAGCAGCTTATATAAGGGGCTTAGTGAAAAACTGTTTTTT.